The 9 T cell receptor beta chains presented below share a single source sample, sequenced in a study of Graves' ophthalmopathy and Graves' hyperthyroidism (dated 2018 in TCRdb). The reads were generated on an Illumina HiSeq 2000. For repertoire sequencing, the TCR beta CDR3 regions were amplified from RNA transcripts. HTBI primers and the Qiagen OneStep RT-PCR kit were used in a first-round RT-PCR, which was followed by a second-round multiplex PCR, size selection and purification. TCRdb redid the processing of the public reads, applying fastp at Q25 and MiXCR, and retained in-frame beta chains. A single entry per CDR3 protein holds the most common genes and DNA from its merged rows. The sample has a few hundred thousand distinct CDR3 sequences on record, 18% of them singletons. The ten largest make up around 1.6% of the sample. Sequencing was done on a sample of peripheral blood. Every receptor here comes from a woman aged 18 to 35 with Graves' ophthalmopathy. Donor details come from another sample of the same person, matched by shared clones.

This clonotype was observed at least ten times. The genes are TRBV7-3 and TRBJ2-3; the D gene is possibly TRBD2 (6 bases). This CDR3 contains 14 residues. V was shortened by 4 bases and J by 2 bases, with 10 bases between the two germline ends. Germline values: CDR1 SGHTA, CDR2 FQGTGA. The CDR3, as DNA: TGTGCCAGCAGCTCCGGGACTCCCACAGATACGCAGTATTTT. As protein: CASSSGTPTDTQYF.

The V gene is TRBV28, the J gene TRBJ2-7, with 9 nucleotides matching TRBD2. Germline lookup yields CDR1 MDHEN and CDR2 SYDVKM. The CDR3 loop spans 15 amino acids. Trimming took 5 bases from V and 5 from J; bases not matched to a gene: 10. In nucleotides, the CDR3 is TGTGCCAGCAGTAATGGCGGGAGGGTAAGCCACGAGCAGTACTTC. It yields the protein CASSNGGRVSHEQYF. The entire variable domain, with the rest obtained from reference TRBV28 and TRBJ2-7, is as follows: DVKVTQSSRYLVKRTGEKVFLECVQDMDHENMFWYRQDPGLGLRLIYFSYDVKMKEKGDIPEGYSVSREKKERFSLILESASTNQTSMYLCASSNGGRVSHEQYFGPGTRLTVT.

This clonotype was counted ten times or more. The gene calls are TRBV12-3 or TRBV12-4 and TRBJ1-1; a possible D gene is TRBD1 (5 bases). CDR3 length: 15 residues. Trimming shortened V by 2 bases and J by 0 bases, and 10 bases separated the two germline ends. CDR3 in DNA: TGTGCCAGCAGTTTACAGGGTGGTATGAACACTGAAGCTTTCTTT. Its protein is CASSLQGGMNTEAFF.

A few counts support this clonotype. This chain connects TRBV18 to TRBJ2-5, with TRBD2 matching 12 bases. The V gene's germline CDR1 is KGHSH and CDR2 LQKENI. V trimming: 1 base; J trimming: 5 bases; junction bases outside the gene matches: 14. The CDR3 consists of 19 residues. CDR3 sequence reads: CASSPLLGLAGGTPETQYF. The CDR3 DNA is TGTGCCAGCTCACCACTCCTCGGCCTAGCGGGGGGGACGCCGGAGACCCAGTACTTC.

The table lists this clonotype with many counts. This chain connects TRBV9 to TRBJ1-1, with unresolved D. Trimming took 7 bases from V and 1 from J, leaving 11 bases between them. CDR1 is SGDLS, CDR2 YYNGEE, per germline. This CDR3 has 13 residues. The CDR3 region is CASSPGANTEAFF. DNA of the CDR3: TGTGCCAGCTCACCAGGAGCGAACACTGAAGCTTTCTTT.

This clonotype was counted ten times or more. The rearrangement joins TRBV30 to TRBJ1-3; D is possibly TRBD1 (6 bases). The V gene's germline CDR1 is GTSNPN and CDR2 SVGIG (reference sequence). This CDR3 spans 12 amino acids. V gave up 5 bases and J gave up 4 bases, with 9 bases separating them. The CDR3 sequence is CAWEGGGNTIYF. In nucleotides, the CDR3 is TGTGCCTGGGAGGGGGGGGGAAACACCATATATTTT.

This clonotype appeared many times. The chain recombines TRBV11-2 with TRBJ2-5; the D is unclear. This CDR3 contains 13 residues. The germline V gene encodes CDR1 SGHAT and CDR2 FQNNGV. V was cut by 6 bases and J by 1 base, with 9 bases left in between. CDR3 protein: CASRMRFQETQYF. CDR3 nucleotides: TGTGCCAGCAGGATGAGATTCCAAGAGACCCAGTACTTC.

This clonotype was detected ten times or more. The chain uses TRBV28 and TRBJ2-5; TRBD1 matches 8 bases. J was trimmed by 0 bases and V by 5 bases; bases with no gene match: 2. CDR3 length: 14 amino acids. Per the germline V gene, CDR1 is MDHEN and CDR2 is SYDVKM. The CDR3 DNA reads TGTGCCAGCAGTCTGACAGGGGACCAAGAGACCCAGTACTTC. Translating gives CASSLTGDQETQYF.

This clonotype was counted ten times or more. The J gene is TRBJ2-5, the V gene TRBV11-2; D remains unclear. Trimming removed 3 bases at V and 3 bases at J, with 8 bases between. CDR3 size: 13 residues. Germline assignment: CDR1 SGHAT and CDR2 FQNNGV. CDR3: CASSFRVEETQYF. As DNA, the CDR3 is TGTGCCAGCAGCTTTCGGGTTGAAGAGACCCAGTACTTC.